This T cell receptor (beta chain) was sequenced in a study of blood T cell repertoires in COVID-19 (dated by TCRdb to about 2020). A note on the overall study: Samples from collaborators originated in the United States, Italy and Spain and spanned both the acute and convalescent phases of COVID-19. The repertoires were released in a freely available public database intended as a resource for research on the immune response to SARS-CoV-2. HLA class I and class II types, where available, came from metadata supplied by the sample provider rather than from assay-based typing. The dataset comprised deeply sampled blood TCRbeta repertoires from subjects exposed to, actively infected with, or recovered from COVID-19. Nearly every sample came with metadata listing a de-identified subject ID, COVID-19 status, age in years and sex. Samples came from the ongoing ImmuneRACE study (first 160 participants) plus 1,254 subjects from 6 global collaborators. The prospective study material was composed of cDNA or gDNA derived from T cells, B-cell-depleted T cells, or PBMCs.

In the case of this clone: Its antigen has not been determined. Per-nucleotide qualities are absent, and no much larger clonotype sits a single base away.

TCRbeta CDR3 regions were amplified from genomic DNA using the immunoSEQ Assay, a bias-controlled multiplex PCR. The authors' analysis ran thus. Nucleated cell counts per sample were estimated from amplification of reference gene primers within the assay. To quantify the absolute abundance of each unique TCRbeta CDR3 rearrangement, sequence reads were collapsed and filtered. For each sample, productive Simpson clonality was calculated as the square root of Simpson's diversity index over productive rearrangements. Sourced from immuneACCESS, this table was stored by TCRdb with only in-frame sequences that have V and J called. A share of the clones is absent; for the studies checked, an unresolved V gene accounts for under half, and the remainder has no known explanation. D and trimming were read from the DNA, whereas the V and J calls and clone size are those reported in that table. The sample data list roughly 100,000 clones, and approximately 82% of these were observed just once. The top ten hold about 9.4% of the sample.

The cysteine opens and the phenylalanine closes a CDR3 of 19 amino acids. Left in the record is the CDR3 DNA by itself, 57 bases read in frame from the first base. Collaborating institutions collected whole blood in K2EDTA tubes following their own protocols. For TCRbeta analysis, collaborators shipped samples as frozen whole blood, isolated PBMCs, or DNA extracted from either of those sample types. Points the paper makes about the study in general: How much clinical and demographic metadata was included differed by source and by participant, and the metadata was provided uncurated.

The chain is made from TRBV1 and TRBJ2-1; no DNA check was done on the table's D call, TRBD2. TRBV1 is annotated as a pseudogene. Material for sequencing was peripheral blood. The source of this sequence is a man aged 65 to 79 with acute or convalescent COVID-19. The CDR3 region reads CTSSELPTSGGPSYNEQFF. The nucleotides read TGCACCAGCAGCGAACTCCCCACTAGCGGGGGGCCCTCCTACAATGAGCAGTTCTTC.